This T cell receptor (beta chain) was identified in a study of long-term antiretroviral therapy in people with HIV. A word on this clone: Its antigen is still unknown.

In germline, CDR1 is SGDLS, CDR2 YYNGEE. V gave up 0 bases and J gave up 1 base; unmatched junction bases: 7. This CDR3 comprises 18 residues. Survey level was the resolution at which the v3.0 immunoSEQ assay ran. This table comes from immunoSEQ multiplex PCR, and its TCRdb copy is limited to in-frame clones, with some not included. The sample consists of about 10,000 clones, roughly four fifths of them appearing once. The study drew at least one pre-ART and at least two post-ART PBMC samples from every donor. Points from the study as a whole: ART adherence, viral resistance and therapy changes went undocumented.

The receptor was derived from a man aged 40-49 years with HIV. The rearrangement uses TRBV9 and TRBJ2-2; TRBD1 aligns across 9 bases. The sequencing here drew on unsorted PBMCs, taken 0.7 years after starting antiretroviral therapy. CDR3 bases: TGTGCCAGCAGCGTAGCAACAGGGGGCCGGGTGAACACCGGGGAGCTGTTTTTT. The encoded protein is CASSVATGGRVNTGELFF.